The entry below gives a single T cell receptor (beta chain) sequence along with its context. TCRdb keeps only in-frame clones here, not all; method: immunoSEQ multiplex PCR. The table shows around 44,000 clones, with around 90% occurring only once. Germline loops: CDR1 MNHEY, CDR2 SMNVEV (reference sequence). The CDR3 covers 16 residues. V was pared by 5 bases and J by 2 bases, with 9 bases of the junction left unmatched. This record comes from a study of T cell changes during pregnancy in multiple sclerosis. The receptor comes from a female donor with multiple sclerosis, enrolled in a pregnancy study. The input for sequencing was CD4+ T cells from peripheral blood mononuclear cells, taken in the second trimester of pregnancy. The chain recombines TRBV27 with TRBJ2-3, with 8 bases fitting TRBD2. As DNA, the CDR3 is TGTGCCAGCAGTCTTCGGGTAGCGGGATACACAGATACGCAGTATTTT. It translates to CASSLRVAGYTDTQYF.